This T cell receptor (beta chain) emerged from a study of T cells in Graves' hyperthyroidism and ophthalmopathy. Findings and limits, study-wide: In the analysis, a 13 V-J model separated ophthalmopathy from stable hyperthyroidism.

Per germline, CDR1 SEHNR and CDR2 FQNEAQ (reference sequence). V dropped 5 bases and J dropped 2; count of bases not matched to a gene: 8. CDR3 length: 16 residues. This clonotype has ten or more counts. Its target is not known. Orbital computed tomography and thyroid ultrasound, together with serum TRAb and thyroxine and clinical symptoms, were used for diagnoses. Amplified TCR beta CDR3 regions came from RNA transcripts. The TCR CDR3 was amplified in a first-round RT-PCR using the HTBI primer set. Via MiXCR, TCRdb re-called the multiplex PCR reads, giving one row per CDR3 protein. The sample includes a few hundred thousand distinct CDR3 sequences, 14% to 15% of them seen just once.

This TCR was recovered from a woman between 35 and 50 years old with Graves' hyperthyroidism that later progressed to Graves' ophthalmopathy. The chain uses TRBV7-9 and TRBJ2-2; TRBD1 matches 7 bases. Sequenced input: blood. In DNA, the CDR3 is TGTGCCAGCAGCCCTAACAGGGGCCCAAACACCGGGGAGCTGTTTTTT. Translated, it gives CASSPNRGPNTGELFF.